This TCR beta chain was observed in a study of blood T cell repertoires in COVID-19 (TCRdb year 2020). With regard to the full study: The collaborator samples originated in the United States, Italy and Spain and spanned the acute and convalescent phases of COVID-19. Samples came from the ongoing ImmuneRACE study (first 160 participants) plus 1,254 subjects from 6 global collaborators. The sample metadata nearly always contained a de-identified subject ID, COVID-19 status, age in years and sex. Where available, HLA class I and class II types were taken from metadata supplied by the sample provider and were not determined by assay-based typing. The repertoires were made available in a free public database intended to serve as a resource for research on the immune response to SARS-CoV-2. The material from the prospective study consisted of cDNA or gDNA derived from T cells, B-cell-depleted T cells, or PBMCs. The dataset comprised deeply sampled blood TCRbeta repertoires from subjects exposed to, actively infected with, or recovered from COVID-19. What the study reported, not specific to this receptor: The amount of clinical and demographic metadata varied by source and participant and was provided uncurated.

Participants in the prospective study were aged roughly 18 to 100 years, lived in over 20 United States geographic areas, and enrolled through a virtual design. In the prospective study, participants were assigned to cohorts based on the clinical history participants reported in a screening survey and a study questionnaire. Recovered participants in ImmuneRACE Cohort 3 were defined by two consecutive negative NP/OP PCR tests, clearance by a healthcare professional, or resolution of symptoms. Each participant in the prospective study had whole blood, serum and a nasopharyngeal or oropharyngeal swab collected by mobile phlebotomists. Participants in the prospective study had the option to provide additional blood draws and questionnaires over an approximately 2-month period. Prospective study blood samples were shipped either frozen or at room temperature before DNA extraction. Remarks on this clone: The antigen it recognizes is unknown. The record has no base qualities; no much larger clone is one base away.

V loses 1 base, J loses 5 bases, and the germline ends lie 11 bases apart. Based on the germline V gene, the CDR1 and CDR2 sequences are MNHEY and SVGAGI. Measured from the cysteine to the phenylalanine, the CDR3 is 15 residues long. Of the read, only the CDR3 DNA is kept; its 45 bases are in frame from base 1. TCRbeta CDR3 regions were amplified from genomic DNA by means of the immunoSEQ Assay, a bias-controlled multiplex PCR. From the authors' description of their analysis: Nucleated cell counts per sample were estimated from amplification of reference gene primers within the assay. Sequence reads were collapsed and filtered to measure the absolute abundance of every unique TCRbeta CDR3 rearrangement. For each sample, productive Simpson clonality was calculated as the square root of Simpson's diversity index across productive rearrangements. The source is immuneACCESS, and TCRdb retained only in-frame sequences with V and J called. Part of the clones is not carried over; for the studies checked, unresolved V genes explain less than half of this, and the remainder is unexplained. The V and J calls and clone size were taken over from that table, and D and trimming were inferred from the DNA. This sample has about 330,000 clones in its table, and roughly nine tenths of those were observed once. The ten largest account for approximately 0.93% of the sample.

The sample comprised PBMCs or T cells enriched from blood (not recorded which). The TCR originated in a woman aged 25 to 39 who had recovered from COVID-19. The chain is made from TRBV6-5 and TRBJ2-2; the D gene is possibly TRBD2, with 6 bases matching. For the CDR3, the sequence is CASSYFRGRTGELFF. Here is the DNA: TGTGCCAGCAGTTACTTTCGGGGGAGGACCGGGGAGCTGTTTTTT.